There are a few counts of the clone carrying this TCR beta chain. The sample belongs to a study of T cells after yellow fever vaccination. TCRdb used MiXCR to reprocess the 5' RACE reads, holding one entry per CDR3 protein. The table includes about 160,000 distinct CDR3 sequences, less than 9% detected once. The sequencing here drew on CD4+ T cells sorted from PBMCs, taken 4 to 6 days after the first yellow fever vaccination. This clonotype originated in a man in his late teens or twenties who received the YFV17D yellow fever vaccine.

The DNA of the CDR3 is TGCGCCAGCAGCTTCGGGACAGATACGCAGTATTTT. Its protein product is CASSFGTDTQYF. This sequence joins TRBV5-1 and TRBJ2-3; D is undetermined. V was cut by 2 bases and J by 3 bases, with 4 bases left in between. Germline CDR1 and CDR2: SGHRS and YFSETQ. The CDR3 is made up of 12 amino acids. Complete variable domain (other parts from reference TRBV5-1 and TRBJ2-3): KAGVTQTPRYLIKTRGQQVTLSCSPISGHRSVSWYQQTPGQGLQFLFEYFSETQRNKGNFPGRFSGRQFSNSRSEMNVSTLELGDSALYLCASSFGTDTQYFGPGTRLTVL.